These 9 T cell receptor beta chains originate from one sample sequenced in a study of T cell repertoires in urothelial bladder cancer (dated by TCRdb to about 2019). Library creation used the immunoSEQ multiplex PCR assay. The table was pulled from immuneACCESS by TCRdb, which kept in-frame rearrangements only. Such tables lose some clones; where checked, under half of the loss comes from unresolved V genes, and the rest has no known cause. This sample holds around 12,000 clones; roughly two thirds were observed only once. The ten most abundant clones make up around 6.5% of the sample. Sequencing was done on a sample of tumor-infiltrating cells from bladder cancer. Receptors originate from a human donor with a benign inflammatory bladder lesion.

The rearrangement links TRBV11-2 to TRBJ2-1; 7 nucleotides align to TRBD2. Germline V CDR1 and CDR2: SGHAT, FQNNGV. J lost 6 bases, V lost 1 base, and 12 bases had no gene match. The CDR3 runs to 17 residues. The CDR3 reads CASSLVRRLAPSNEQFF. DNA of the CDR3: TGTGCCAGCAGCTTAGTCCGACGACTAGCCCCCTCCAATGAGCAGTTCTTC.

V is TRBV7-8 and J is TRBJ2-2; D may match TRBD1 or TRBD2 (5 bases each). The CDR3 spans 16 residues. Germline V gives CDR1 SGHVS, CDR2 FQNEAQ. V was cut by 2 bases and J by 0 bases, with 10 bases left in between. The CDR3 reads CASSLRGVPNTGELFF. DNA for the CDR3: TGTGCCAGCAGCTTACGAGGGGTTCCGAACACCGGGGAGCTGTTTTTT.

As concerns this clone: The sample has other DNA sequences that encode this CDR3 too. The gene calls are TRBV5-4 and TRBJ1-5; no clear D gene. Germline V gene lookup returns CDR1 SGHNT and CDR2 YYREEE (reference sequence). This CDR3 comprises 13 residues. V was cut by 0 bases and J by 3 bases, with 4 bases left in between. DNA of the CDR3: TGTGCCAGCAGCTTGGACCCCAATCAGCCCCAGCATTTT. It yields the protein CASSLDPNQPQHF.

The V gene is TRBV6-1, the J gene TRBJ1-5; 8 bases are a match to TRBD1. The V and J ends lost 4 bases and 3 bases, in that order; junction bases with no gene match: 2. This CDR3 is 14 amino acids long. Germline assignment: CDR1 MNHNS and CDR2 SASEGT. The CDR3 loop reads CASSGTGYNQPQHF. The DNA of the CDR3 is TGTGCCAGCAGTGGGACAGGGTACAATCAGCCCCAGCATTTT.

The V gene is TRBV10-1, the J gene TRBJ2-7; TRBD2 agrees at 7 bases. The CDR3 length is 13 residues. Germline CDR1 WNHNN, CDR2 SYGVQD (reference sequence). The V gene end was trimmed by 0 bases and the J gene end by 4 bases; junction bases not matched to a gene: 0. CDR3 amino acids: CASSESGGYEQYF. The CDR3 DNA sequence: TGCGCCAGCAGTGAGTCGGGAGGGTACGAGCAGTACTTC.

This clone was observed a handful of times. Here the CDR3 DNA reads TGTGCCTGGAGCAGGGACAGGGACGATCCCCAGCATTTT. Translation gives CAWSRDRDDPQHF. The V and J genes are TRBV30 and TRBJ1-5; 9 positions match TRBD1. CDR1 and CDR2 from the germline V gene are GTSNPN and SVGIG (reference sequence). This CDR3 spans 13 amino acids. V was pared by 3 bases and J by 10 bases, with 7 bases of the junction left unmatched. Full variable domain (missing parts from reference TRBV30 and TRBJ1-5): SQTIHQWPATLVQPVGSPLSLECTVEGTSNPNLYWYRQAAGRGLQLLFYSVGIGQISSEVPQNLSASRPQDRQFILSSKKLLLSDSGFYLCAWSRDRDDPQHFGDGTRLSIL.

This clone was observed once. The CDR3 nucleotides read TGCGCCAGCAGCATTGGACTAGGGGAGACTGACGAGCAGTACTTC. This translates into CASSIGLGETDEQYF. V is TRBV5-1 and J is TRBJ2-7; 7 positions agree with TRBD2. J gave up 5 bases and V 4 bases, and 12 bases lay outside the gene matches. The CDR3 totals 15 residues. From germline, CDR1 is SGHRS and CDR2 YFSETQ.

The rearrangement uses TRBV20-1 and TRBJ2-1; D is possibly TRBD1 or TRBD2 (5 bases each). Trimming left V 3 bases short and J 10 bases short, with 7 bases between. The CDR3 is 10 amino acids. Germline V gives CDR1 DFQATT, CDR2 SNEGSKA (reference sequence). The DNA for the CDR3 is TGCAGTGCTAGTTGGGGGGAGCAGTTCTTC. Amino acid sequence: CSASWGEQFF.

The rearrangement joins TRBV7-8 to TRBJ1-3; no clear D. This CDR3 comprises 14 residues. Deletions cut 5 bases from V and 0 bases from J, with 8 bases between. CDR1 is SGHVS, CDR2 FQNEAQ, per germline. For the CDR3, the DNA is TGTGCCAGCAGCCGAGGGATCTCTGGAAACACCATATATTTT. Translated: CASSRGISGNTIYF.